The text below deals with one T cell receptor beta chain. V lost 5 bases to trimming and J lost 2 bases, with 20 bases between them. The CDR3 sequence is 17 residues long. Germline CDR1 SGHTA, CDR2 FQGTGA. The sample originates from a study of patients and donors after allogeneic stem cell transplantation. TCRdb reanalysed the RT-PCR reads using MiXCR and keeps one entry per CDR3 protein. The table has hundreds of thousands of distinct CDR3 sequences, 16% seen once; the top ten hold 6.5% to 7.5%. This TCR was sampled from a human donor who was either an allogeneic HSCT recipient or a stem cell or donor lymphocyte infusion donor (not recorded which). It is not recorded whose cells these are; they may come from a transplant donor. The sequenced sample consisted of blood, either unsorted or a sorted T cell fraction (not recorded which). V usage is TRBV7-3 and J usage is TRBJ2-3; D gene uncertain. The CDR3: CASSPHSDLRSTDTQYF. For the CDR3, the DNA is TGTGCCAGCAGCCCTCATTCGGACCTACGATCCACAGATACGCAGTATTTT.